The 28 T cell receptor beta chains given below trace back to one sample, sequenced in a study of memory CD4+ T cells and cytomegalovirus serostatus. The sort gate was single viable CD3+CD4+CD8-CD45RO+ cells for memory CD4+ T cells. Clones were read by immunoSEQ multiplex PCR, and TCRdb kept only the in-frame ones, dropping some. The sample holds 85,000 to 100,000 clones, 75% to 90% seen once. Sequenced material: memory CD4+ T cells from blood. The receptors come from an adult in good health and CMV-seropositive.

CDR3 residues: CASSLAGHGLAGGYEQYF. In DNA, the CDR3 is TGTGCCAGCAGCCTGGCGGGACACGGACTAGCGGGAGGCTACGAGCAGTACTTC. V and J are TRBV9 and TRBJ2-7; 14 bases fit TRBD2. Germline V CDR1 and CDR2: SGDLS, YYNGEE. J gave up 3 bases and V 4 bases, and 12 bases lay outside the gene matches. The CDR3 is made up of 18 amino acids.

The genes are TRBV11-2 and TRBJ2-3; a weak D match, TRBD1 (5 bases). V was shortened by 4 bases and J by 2 bases, with 10 bases between the two germline ends. The CDR3 spans 14 residues. From germline, CDR1 is SGHAT and CDR2 FQNNGV. The CDR3 DNA follows: TGTGCCAGCAGCTGGGGCAAATACACAGATACGCAGTATTTT. The encoded protein is CASSWGKYTDTQYF.

The chain recombines TRBV5-1 with TRBJ2-2, with D possibly TRBD1 on 6 matching bases. Trimming took 1 base from V and 5 from J, leaving 12 bases between them. Germline values: CDR1 SGHRS, CDR2 YFSETQ. The CDR3 extends over 15 amino acids. The DNA of the CDR3 is TGCGCCAGCAGCTTGTCGGCAGGGACAACCGGGGAGCTGTTTTTT. The encoded protein is CASSLSAGTTGELFF.

J is TRBJ1-2 and V is TRBV7-8; TRBD1 agrees at 8 bases. In germline, CDR1 is SGHVS, CDR2 FQNEAQ. The junction had 5 bases not matched to a gene; V was cut back by 4 bases and J by 4 bases. The CDR3 has 14 amino acids. The CDR3 loop reads CASSSGQGGYGYTF. CDR3 bases: TGTGCCAGCAGCTCCGGACAGGGCGGCTATGGCTACACCTTC.

The CDR3: CSVVWGRETQYF. The CDR3 DNA is TGCAGCGTTGTCTGGGGAAGAGAGACCCAGTACTTC. The V call is TRBV29-1, the J call TRBJ2-5; D gene uncertain. The CDR3 extends over 12 amino acids. V lost 4 bases, J lost 4 bases, and 10 bases lay in between. CDR1 and CDR2 from the germline V gene are SQVTM and ANQGSEA.

The rearrangement links TRBV10-2 to TRBJ2-5; tentative D call: TRBD2 (5 bases). Germline V gene lookup returns CDR1 WSHSY and CDR2 SAAADI. The CDR3 has 13 residues. The V and J ends lost 4 bases and 5 bases respectively, with 11 bases between them. CDR3 nucleotide sequence: TGCGCCAGCAGTGTGGGTAGCGAGGAGACCCAGTACTTC. It encodes CASSVGSEETQYF.

J is TRBJ2-3 and V is TRBV5-1; weak D call: TRBD1 (6 bases). This CDR3 spans 13 amino acids. The V end was cut by 3 bases, the J end by 3 bases, with 8 bases between. Germline V gene data show CDR1 as SGHRS and CDR2 as YFSETQ. The CDR3 region is CASSWDITDTQYF. CDR3 DNA sequence: TGCGCCAGCAGCTGGGACATTACAGATACGCAGTATTTT.

The chain carries TRBV19 and TRBJ1-3, with D perhaps matching TRBD1 (6 bases). V lost 7 bases to trimming and J lost 8 bases, with 15 bases between them. The germline V gene encodes CDR1 LNHDA and CDR2 SQIVND (reference sequence). This CDR3 contains 13 residues. This chain's CDR3 is CASKDGGRDTIYF. CDR3 sequence (DNA): TGTGCCAGTAAGGACGGGGGGCGAGACACCATATATTTT.

This rearrangement joins TRBV18 to TRBJ2-5; maybe TRBD1 (5 bases). From germline, CDR1 is KGHSH and CDR2 LQKENI. The CDR3 is 15 amino acids. The V end was cut by 3 bases, the J end by 5 bases, with 16 bases between. The CDR3 nucleotides read TGTGCCAGCTCACCGGGGCTAAATATGGGGGAGACCCAGTACTTC. Protein: CASSPGLNMGETQYF.

J is TRBJ2-7 and V is TRBV28; TRBD1 matches 9 bases. This CDR3 comprises 17 residues. The V gene's germline CDR1 is MDHEN and CDR2 SYDVKM. Trimming at V came to 2 bases and at J to 4 bases, leaving 12 bases not matched to a gene. CDR3 nucleotides: TGTGCCAGCAGTTTAGGTATAGGGACAGGGTATAGTTACGAGCAGTACTTC. Its translation: CASSLGIGTGYSYEQYF.

This clone appeared a few times. The chain combines TRBV28 with TRBJ2-7; 8 bases fit TRBD1. Trimming at V came to 2 bases and at J to 4 bases, leaving 7 bases not matched to a gene. Per germline, CDR1 MDHEN and CDR2 SYDVKM. The CDR3 has 15 amino acids. Written as DNA, the CDR3 is TGTGCCAGCAGTTTAGGCAGGGGGCGCAGGTACGAGCAGTACTTC. Translating it yields CASSLGRGRRYEQYF.

The chain has TRBV27 and TRBJ2-5; maybe TRBD2 (5 bases). V was clipped by 3 bases and J by 4 bases, with 12 bases between them. The CDR3 is 14 residues long. Germline lookup yields CDR1 MNHEY and CDR2 SMNVEV (reference sequence). The CDR3 sequence: CASSFSGEGETQYF. In DNA, the CDR3 is TGTGCCAGCAGTTTTTCCGGGGAAGGAGAGACCCAGTACTTC.

The V call is TRBV5-5, the J call TRBJ2-5; 11 positions match TRBD1. The V gene end was trimmed by 3 bases and the J gene end by 4 bases; junction bases not matched to a gene: 5. The CDR3 extends over 15 amino acids. CDR1 SGHKS and CDR2 YYEKEE come from the germline V gene (reference sequence). CDR3 amino acids: CASSSRDRGGETQYF. The CDR3 DNA is TGTGCCAGCAGCTCCCGGGACAGGGGGGGAGAGACCCAGTACTTC.

V usage is TRBV5-6 and J usage is TRBJ2-3; TRBD1 matches 8 bases. CDR1 is SGHDT, CDR2 YYEEEE, per germline. The CDR3 loop spans 16 amino acids. Losses at the gene ends were 4 bases for V and 5 bases for J; bases not matched to a gene: 12. The CDR3 here is CASSPDGQGLGDTQYF. CDR3 bases: TGTGCCAGCAGCCCTGACGGACAGGGATTGGGAGATACGCAGTATTTT.

Comment on this clone: Other DNA sequences from this sample encode an identical CDR3 as well. The chain uses TRBV27 and TRBJ2-7, with 11 bases matching TRBD1. Germline trimming cut 4 bases from V and 7 bases from J; bases unmatched to any gene: 9. The length of the CDR3 is 15 residues. In germline, CDR1 is MNHEY, CDR2 SMNVEV (reference sequence). The CDR3 nucleotides are TGTGCCAGCAGTTCTACTGGACAGGGGGCGCGGGAGCAGTACTTC. It encodes CASSSTGQGAREQYF.

The chain is built from TRBV2 and TRBJ2-3; 7 positions agree with TRBD1. The CDR3 runs to 15 residues. The V and J ends lost 5 bases and 3 bases, in that order; junction bases with no gene match: 8. In germline, CDR1 is SNHLY, CDR2 FYNNEI. This chain's CDR3 is CASSLTGFATDTQYF. The DNA of the CDR3 is TGTGCCAGCAGTCTGACAGGGTTCGCAACAGATACGCAGTATTTT.

The V and J genes are TRBV4-2 and TRBJ2-3, with D unresolved. CDR3 length equals 17 residues. Germline CDR1 and CDR2: LGHNA and YNFKEQ. V shed 3 bases and J shed 1 base, with 17 bases lying between them. This CDR3 is CASSQSVVGRGTDTQYF. CDR3 sequence (DNA): TGTGCCAGCAGCCAGTCGGTGGTTGGCCGTGGCACAGATACGCAGTATTTT.

This CDR3 reads CASNSYDTGVEAFF. The CDR3 DNA follows: TGTGCCAGCAATTCCTACGACACAGGGGTTGAAGCTTTCTTT. This chain uses TRBV6-6 with TRBJ1-1, with 7 bases fitting TRBD1. Germline loops: CDR1 MNHNY, CDR2 SVGAGI (reference sequence). Losses at the gene ends were 7 bases for V and 7 bases for J; bases not matched to a gene: 12. The CDR3 totals 14 residues.

This clone was counted a few times. The chain employs TRBV28 and TRBJ2-5; 9 bases line up with TRBD1. Trimming removed 5 bases from V and 5 bases from J; junction bases left unmatched: 6. The germline V gene has CDR1 MDHEN and CDR2 SYDVKM. The CDR3 is 14 amino acids. CDR3 sequence reads: CASSNRGLGETQYF. The CDR3 DNA is TGTGCCAGCAGTAACAGGGGGCTTGGGGAGACCCAGTACTTC.

The chain employs TRBV15 and TRBJ1-3; D is ambiguous. The CDR3 sequence is 14 residues long. Germline V lookup: CDR1 LNHNV, CDR2 YYDKDF (reference sequence). The V and J ends lost 1 base and 3 bases respectively, with 7 bases between them. In DNA, the CDR3 is TGTGCCACCAGCAGAGGGGGAGGTGGAAACACCATATATTTT. Translation gives CATSRGGGGNTIYF.

The V call is TRBV30, the J call TRBJ2-1; the D is unclear. The germline V gene has CDR1 GTSNPN and CDR2 SVGIG (reference sequence). V was cut by 0 bases and J by 5 bases, with 5 bases left in between. The CDR3 spans 12 residues. CDR3 region: CAWSVEDNEQFF. The CDR3 DNA follows: TGTGCCTGGAGTGTAGAAGACAATGAGCAGTTCTTC.

The chain recombines TRBV28 with TRBJ1-5, with D possibly TRBD1 on 5 matching bases. This CDR3 region has 15 residues. Germline V gene data show CDR1 as MDHEN and CDR2 as SYDVKM. Trimming cost V 3 bases and J 1 base, with 10 bases left between them. Here the CDR3 reads CASSFSDRSNQPQHF. CDR3 nucleotides: TGTGCCAGCAGTTTTTCTGACAGAAGCAATCAGCCCCAGCATTTT.

This clone appeared a few times. The chain uses TRBV6-1 and TRBJ1-4, with D maybe TRBD1 (5 bases). Trimming took off 5 bases at V and 5 bases at J, with 12 bases between the two ends. CDR3 length equals 14 residues. Germline assignment: CDR1 MNHNS and CDR2 SASEGT. CDR3 DNA: TGTGCCAGCAGTTCGGGGGAATTGAATGAAAAACTGTTTTTT. Its protein is CASSSGELNEKLFF.

The chain is built from TRBV4-1 and TRBJ2-1; 9 nucleotides line up with TRBD1. Germline V gene sequence: CDR1 MGHRA, CDR2 YSYEKL. This CDR3 has 14 amino acids. With 4 bases clipped from V and 6 bases from J, the junction kept 4 bases outside the gene matches. CDR3 DNA sequence: TGCGCCAGCAGCCGGGCGGGACAGGGCAATGAGCAGTTCTTC. Encoded protein: CASSRAGQGNEQFF.

The chain carries TRBV7-9 and TRBJ1-4; weak D call: TRBD1 (5 bases). With 5 bases removed from V and 5 bases from J, the gap between germline ends came to 12 bases. CDR1 and CDR2 (germline): SEHNR, FQNEAQ (reference sequence). The CDR3 is made up of 14 amino acids. In nucleotides, the CDR3 is TGTGCCAGCAGCCAGGGACTGGGGAATGAAAAACTGTTTTTT. This sequence encodes CASSQGLGNEKLFF.

The rearrangement links TRBV28 to TRBJ1-3, with 7 bases lining up with TRBD1. The junction had 7 bases not matched to a gene; V was cut back by 7 bases and J by 10 bases. Germline V gene data show CDR1 as MDHEN and CDR2 as SYDVKM. This CDR3 contains 12 residues. CDR3 amino acids: CASTRQGGTIYF. The CDR3 DNA is TGTGCCAGCACTCGACAGGGAGGAACCATATATTTT.

This clone was seen only once. The rearrangement uses TRBV4-3 and TRBJ1-3; possibly TRBD1 for D (6 bases). V lost 0 bases, J lost 4 bases, and 13 bases lay in between. Germline V gene sequence: CDR1 LGHNA, CDR2 YSLEER. CDR3 length: 16 residues. CDR3 residues: CASSQDSGGAGNTIYF. CDR3 in DNA: TGCGCCAGCAGCCAAGATAGCGGGGGCGCAGGAAACACCATATATTTT.

V gene TRBV6-6 combines with J gene TRBJ1-5; 8 positions match TRBD1. This CDR3 region has 14 residues. J gave up 7 bases and V 5 bases, and 7 bases lay outside the gene matches. Germline V lookup: CDR1 MNHNY, CDR2 SVGAGI (reference sequence). CDR3 sequence: CASSKTGGGQPQHF. The CDR3 DNA follows: TGTGCCAGCAGTAAAACAGGGGGAGGCCAGCCCCAGCATTTT.